A single sample gave rise to the 4 T cell receptor beta chains below, sequenced in a study of beta chain features in type 1 diabetes. Study results and limitations: Type 1 diabetes patients had moderately but significantly shorter TCRB CDR3s in all four CD4+ subsets.

No antigen has been assigned to these receptors. Sequenced material consisted of expressed TCRB transcripts (all of the isolated RNA was reverse transcribed). The assay was immunoSEQ multiplex PCR, and TCRdb's table has in-frame clones only and misses some. The sample has some 150,000 clones, 10% to 15% seen once. Sequences were obtained from central memory CD4+ T cells from blood. The origin of the receptors is a young man with type 1 diabetes.

V gene TRBV11-2 combines with J gene TRBJ1-6; perhaps TRBD1 as D (6 bases). The CDR3 loop spans 15 amino acids. V gave up 5 bases and J gave up 5 bases, with 13 bases separating them. The germline V gene has CDR1 SGHAT and CDR2 FQNNGV. The CDR3 bases are TGTGCCAGCAGCCCCCAGGGGCAGCATAATTCACCCCTCCACTTT. The encoded protein is CASSPQGQHNSPLHF.

This clone was observed a single time. This chain links TRBV25-1 with TRBJ1-2; tentative D call: TRBD1 (6 bases). Trimming took off 5 bases at V and 0 bases at J, with 13 bases between the two ends. The CDR3 covers 15 residues. Germline V gene data show CDR1 as MGHDK and CDR2 as SYGVNS. CDR3 sequence reads: CASSPQGGSNYGYTF. The CDR3 nucleotides read TGTGCCAGCAGTCCTCAAGGGGGGTCTAACTATGGCTACACCTTC.

This clone turned up a few times. The chain couples TRBV10-1 to TRBJ2-1, with 7 bases lining up with TRBD2. Losses at the gene ends were 4 bases for V and 9 bases for J; bases not matched to a gene: 15. The CDR3 consists of 16 residues. In germline, CDR1 is WNHNN, CDR2 SYGVQD (reference sequence). DNA for the CDR3: TGCGCCAGCAGTGGCCCAAATGGGGGGGAGGCCCGTGAGCAGTTCTTC. The encoded protein is CASSGPNGGEAREQFF.

The J gene is TRBJ2-7, the V gene TRBV5-4; D uncertain. CDR1 SGHNT and CDR2 YYREEE come from the germline V gene (reference sequence). The CDR3 has 10 amino acids. Trimming shortened V by 4 bases and J by 6 bases, and 5 bases separated the two germline ends. DNA for the CDR3: TGTGCCAGCAGCCCTACCGAGCAGTACTTC. This encodes CASSPTEQYF. Supplemented by reference TRBV5-4 and TRBJ2-7, the full variable domain reads ETGVTQSPTHLIKTRGQQVTLRCSSQSGHNTVSWYQQALGQGPQFIFQYYREEENGRGNFPPRFSGLQFPNYSSELNVNALELDDSALYLCASSPTEQYFGPGTRLTVT.